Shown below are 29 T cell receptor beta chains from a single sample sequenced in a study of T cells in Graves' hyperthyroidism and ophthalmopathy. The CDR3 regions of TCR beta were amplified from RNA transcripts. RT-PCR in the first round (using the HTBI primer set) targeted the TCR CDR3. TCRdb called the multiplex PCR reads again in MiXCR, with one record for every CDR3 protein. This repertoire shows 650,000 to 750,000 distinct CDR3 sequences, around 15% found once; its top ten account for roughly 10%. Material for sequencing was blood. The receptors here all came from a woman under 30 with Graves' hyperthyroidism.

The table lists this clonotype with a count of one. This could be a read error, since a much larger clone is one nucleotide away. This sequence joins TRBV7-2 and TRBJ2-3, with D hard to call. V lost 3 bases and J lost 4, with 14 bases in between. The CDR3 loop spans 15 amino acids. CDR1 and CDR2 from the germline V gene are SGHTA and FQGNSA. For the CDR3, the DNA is TGTGCCAGCAGCTTTCCCGGAATGTTTCCAGATACGCAGTATTTT. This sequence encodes CASSFPGMFPDTQYF.

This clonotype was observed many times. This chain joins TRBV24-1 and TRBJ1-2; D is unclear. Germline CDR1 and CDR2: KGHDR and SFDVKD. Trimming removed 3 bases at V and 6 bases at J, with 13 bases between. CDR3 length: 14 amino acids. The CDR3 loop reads CATSDPPQQHGYTF. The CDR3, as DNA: TGTGCCACCAGTGATCCCCCTCAACAACATGGCTACACCTTC.

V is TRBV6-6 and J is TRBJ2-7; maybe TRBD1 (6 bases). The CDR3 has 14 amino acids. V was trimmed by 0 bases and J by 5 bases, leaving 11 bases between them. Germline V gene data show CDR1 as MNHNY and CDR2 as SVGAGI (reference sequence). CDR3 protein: CASSYSLGGDEQYF. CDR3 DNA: TGTGCCAGCAGTTACTCGCTTGGGGGCGACGAGCAGTACTTC.

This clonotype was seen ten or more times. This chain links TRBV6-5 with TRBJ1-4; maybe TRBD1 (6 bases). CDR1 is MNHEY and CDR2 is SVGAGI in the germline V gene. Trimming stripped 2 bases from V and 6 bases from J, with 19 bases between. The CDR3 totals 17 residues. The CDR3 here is CASSYLWTAEGDEKLFF. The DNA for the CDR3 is TGTGCCAGCAGTTACCTCTGGACAGCTGAGGGGGATGAAAAACTGTTTTTT.

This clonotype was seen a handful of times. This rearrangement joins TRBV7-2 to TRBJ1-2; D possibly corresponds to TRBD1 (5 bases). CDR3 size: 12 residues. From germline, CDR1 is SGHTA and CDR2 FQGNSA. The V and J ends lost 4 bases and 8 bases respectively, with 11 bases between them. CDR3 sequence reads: CASSYDRKGYTF. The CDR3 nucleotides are TGTGCCAGCAGCTACGACAGAAAAGGCTACACCTTC.

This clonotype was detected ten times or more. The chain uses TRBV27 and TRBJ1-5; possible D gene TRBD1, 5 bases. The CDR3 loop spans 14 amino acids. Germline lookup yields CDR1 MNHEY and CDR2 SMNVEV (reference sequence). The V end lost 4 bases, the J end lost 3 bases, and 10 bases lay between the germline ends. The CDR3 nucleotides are TGTGCCAGCAGTTCAGGGCAGCTCAATCAGCCCCAGCATTTT. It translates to CASSSGQLNQPQHF.

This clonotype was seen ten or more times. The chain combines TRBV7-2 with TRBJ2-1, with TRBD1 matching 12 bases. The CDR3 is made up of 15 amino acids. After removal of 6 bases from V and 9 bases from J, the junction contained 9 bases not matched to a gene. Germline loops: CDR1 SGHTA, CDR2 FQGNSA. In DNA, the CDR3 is TGTGCCAGCAGGGGGGTCGGGACAGGGGGCTTTGAGCAGTTCTTC. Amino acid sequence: CASRGVGTGGFEQFF.

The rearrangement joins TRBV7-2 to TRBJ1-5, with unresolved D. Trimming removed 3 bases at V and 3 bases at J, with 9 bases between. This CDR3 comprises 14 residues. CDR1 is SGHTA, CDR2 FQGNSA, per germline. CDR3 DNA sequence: TGTGCCAGCAGCTTTAGAGAGTCCAATCAGCCCCAGCATTTT. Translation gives CASSFRESNQPQHF. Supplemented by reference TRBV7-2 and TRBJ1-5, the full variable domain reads GAGVSQSPSNKVTEKGKDVELRCDPISGHTALYWYRQSLGQGLEFLIYFQGNSAPDKSGLPSDRFSAERTGGSVSTLTIQRTQQEDSAVYLCASSFRESNQPQHFGDGTRLSIL.

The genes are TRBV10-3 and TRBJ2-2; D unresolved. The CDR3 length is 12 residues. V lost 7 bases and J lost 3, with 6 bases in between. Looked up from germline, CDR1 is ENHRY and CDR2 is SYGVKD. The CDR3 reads CAINRDTGELFF. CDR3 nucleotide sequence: TGTGCCATCAATCGGGACACCGGGGAGCTGTTTTTT.

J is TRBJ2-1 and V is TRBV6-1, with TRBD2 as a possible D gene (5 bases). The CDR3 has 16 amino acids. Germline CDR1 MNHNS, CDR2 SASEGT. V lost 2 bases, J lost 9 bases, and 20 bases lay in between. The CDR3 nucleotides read TGTGCCAGCAGTGAACTGTGGGGAGTCGGACCGGGTGAGCAGTTCTTC. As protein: CASSELWGVGPGEQFF.

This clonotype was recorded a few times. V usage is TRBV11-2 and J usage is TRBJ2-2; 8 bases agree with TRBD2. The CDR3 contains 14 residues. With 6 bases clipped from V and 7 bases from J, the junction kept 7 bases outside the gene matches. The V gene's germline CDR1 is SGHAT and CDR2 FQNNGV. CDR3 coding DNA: TGTGCCAGCAGACTAGCGGCCCAGGGCGGGGAGCTGTTTTTT. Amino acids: CASRLAAQGGELFF.

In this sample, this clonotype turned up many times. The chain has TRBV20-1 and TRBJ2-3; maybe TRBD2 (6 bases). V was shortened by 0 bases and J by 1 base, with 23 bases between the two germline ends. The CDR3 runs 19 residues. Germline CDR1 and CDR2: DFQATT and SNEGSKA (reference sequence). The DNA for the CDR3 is TGCAGTGCTAGAGATCGCACGGGAGTAAAGGTTCTCGGCACAGATACGCAGTATTTT. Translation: CSARDRTGVKVLGTDTQYF.

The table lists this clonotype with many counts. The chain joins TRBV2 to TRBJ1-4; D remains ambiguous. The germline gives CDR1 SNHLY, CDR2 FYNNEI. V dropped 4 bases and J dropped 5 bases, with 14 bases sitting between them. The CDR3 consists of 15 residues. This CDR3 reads CASSGWQAGNEKLFF. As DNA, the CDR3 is TGTGCCAGCAGTGGCTGGCAGGCGGGCAATGAAAAACTGTTTTTT.

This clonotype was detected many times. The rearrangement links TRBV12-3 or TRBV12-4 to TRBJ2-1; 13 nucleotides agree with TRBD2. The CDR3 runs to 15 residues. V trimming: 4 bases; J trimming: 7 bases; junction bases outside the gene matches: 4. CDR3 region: CASSWTSGSFNEQFF. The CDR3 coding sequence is TGTGCCAGCAGTTGGACTAGCGGGAGTTTTAATGAGCAGTTCTTC.

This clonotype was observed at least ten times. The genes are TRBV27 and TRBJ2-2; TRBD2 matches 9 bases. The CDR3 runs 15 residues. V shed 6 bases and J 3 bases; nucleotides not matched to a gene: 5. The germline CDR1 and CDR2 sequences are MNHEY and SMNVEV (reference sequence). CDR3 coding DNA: TGTGCCAGCAGACAAAGCGGGAGGTACACCGGGGAGCTGTTTTTT. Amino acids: CASRQSGRYTGELFF.

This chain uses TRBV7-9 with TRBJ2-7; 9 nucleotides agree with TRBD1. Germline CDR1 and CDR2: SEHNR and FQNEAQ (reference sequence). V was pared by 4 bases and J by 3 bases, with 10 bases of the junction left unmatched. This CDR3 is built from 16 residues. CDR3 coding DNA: TGTGCCAGCAGCTCTTTACCGGGACAGGGTGACTACGAGCAGTACTTC. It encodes CASSSLPGQGDYEQYF.

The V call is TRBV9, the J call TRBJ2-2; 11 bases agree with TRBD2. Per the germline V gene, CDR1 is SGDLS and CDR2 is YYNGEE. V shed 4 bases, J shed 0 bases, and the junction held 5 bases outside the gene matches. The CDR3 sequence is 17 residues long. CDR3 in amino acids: CASSPALAGANTGELFF. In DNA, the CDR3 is TGTGCCAGCAGCCCAGCACTAGCGGGGGCGAACACCGGGGAGCTGTTTTTT.

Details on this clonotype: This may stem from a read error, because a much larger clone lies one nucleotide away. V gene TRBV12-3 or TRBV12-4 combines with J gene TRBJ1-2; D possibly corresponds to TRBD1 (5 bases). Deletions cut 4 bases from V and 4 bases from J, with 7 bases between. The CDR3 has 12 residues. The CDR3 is CASSWDGYGYTF. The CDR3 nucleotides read TGTGCCAGCAGTTGGGACGGCTATGGCTACACCTTC.

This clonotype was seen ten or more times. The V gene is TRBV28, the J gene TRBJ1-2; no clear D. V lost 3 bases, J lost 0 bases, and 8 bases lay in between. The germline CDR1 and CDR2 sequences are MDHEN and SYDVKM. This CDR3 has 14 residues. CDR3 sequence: CASSFLGTNYGYTF. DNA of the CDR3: TGTGCCAGCAGTTTTCTCGGCACTAACTATGGCTACACCTTC.

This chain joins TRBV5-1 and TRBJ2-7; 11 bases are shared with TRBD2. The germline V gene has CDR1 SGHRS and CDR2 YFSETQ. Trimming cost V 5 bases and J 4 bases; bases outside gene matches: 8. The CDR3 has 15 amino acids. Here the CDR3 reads CASSPTSGSDYEQYF. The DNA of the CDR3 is TGCGCCAGCAGTCCTACTAGCGGGAGTGATTACGAGCAGTACTTC.

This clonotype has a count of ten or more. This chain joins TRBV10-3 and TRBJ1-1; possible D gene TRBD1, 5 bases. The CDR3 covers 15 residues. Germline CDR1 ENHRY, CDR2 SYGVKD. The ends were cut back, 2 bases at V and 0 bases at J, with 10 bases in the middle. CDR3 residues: CAISEPTEMNTEAFF. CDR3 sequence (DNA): TGTGCCATCAGTGAGCCGACAGAAATGAACACTGAAGCTTTCTTT.

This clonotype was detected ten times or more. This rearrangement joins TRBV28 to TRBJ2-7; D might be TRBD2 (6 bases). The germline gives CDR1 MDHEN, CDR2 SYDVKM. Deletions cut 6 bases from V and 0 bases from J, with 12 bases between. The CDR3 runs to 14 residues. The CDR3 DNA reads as TGTGCCAGCAGGTCCGGGGGTAGCTCCTACGAGCAGTACTTC. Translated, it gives CASRSGGSSYEQYF.

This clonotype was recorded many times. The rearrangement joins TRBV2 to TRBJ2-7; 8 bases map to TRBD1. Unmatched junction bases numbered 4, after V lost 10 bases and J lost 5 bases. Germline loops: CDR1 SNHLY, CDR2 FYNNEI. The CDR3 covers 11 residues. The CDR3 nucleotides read TGTGCCACCGGACAGGGCGACGAGCAGTACTTC. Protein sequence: CATGQGDEQYF. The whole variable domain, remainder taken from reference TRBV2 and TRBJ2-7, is EPEVTQTPSHQVTQMGQEVILRCVPISNHLYFYWYRQILGQKVEFLVSFYNNEISEKSEIFDDQFSVERPDGSNFTLKIRSTKLEDSAMYFCATGQGDEQYFGPGTRLTVT.

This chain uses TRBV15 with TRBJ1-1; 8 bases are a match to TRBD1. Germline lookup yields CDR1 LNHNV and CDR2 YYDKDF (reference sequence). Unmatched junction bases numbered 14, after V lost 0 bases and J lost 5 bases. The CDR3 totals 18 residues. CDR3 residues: CATSRDIFRGRGPTEAFF. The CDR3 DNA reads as TGTGCCACCAGCAGAGATATTTTCAGGGGGCGAGGGCCGACTGAAGCTTTCTTT. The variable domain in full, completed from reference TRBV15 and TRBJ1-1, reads DAMVIQNPRYQVTQFGKPVTLSCSQTLNHNVMYWYQQKSSQAPKLLFHYYDKDFNNEADTPDNFQSRRPNTSFCFLDIRSPGLGDTAMYLCATSRDIFRGRGPTEAFFGQGTRLTVV.

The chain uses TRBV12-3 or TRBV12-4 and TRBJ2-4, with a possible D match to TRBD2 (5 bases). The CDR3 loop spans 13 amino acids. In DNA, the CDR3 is TGTGTGGAGGACCTTAAATTGAAAAACATTCAGTACTTC. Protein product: CVEDLKLKNIQYF.

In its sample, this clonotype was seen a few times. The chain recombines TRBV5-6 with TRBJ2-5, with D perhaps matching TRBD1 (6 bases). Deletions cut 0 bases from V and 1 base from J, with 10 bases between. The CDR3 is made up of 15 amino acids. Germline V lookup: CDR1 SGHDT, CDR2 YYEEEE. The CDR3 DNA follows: TGTGCCAGCAGCTTGGAGTGGGACATCCAAGAGACCCAGTACTTC. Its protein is CASSLEWDIQETQYF.

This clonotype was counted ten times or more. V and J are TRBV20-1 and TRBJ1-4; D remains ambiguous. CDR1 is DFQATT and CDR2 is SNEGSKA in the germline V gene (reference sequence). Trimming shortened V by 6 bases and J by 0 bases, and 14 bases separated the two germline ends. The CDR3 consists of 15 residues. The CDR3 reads CSANPSPATNEKLFF. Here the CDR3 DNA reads TGCAGTGCCAACCCGTCCCCCGCAACTAATGAAAAACTGTTTTTT.

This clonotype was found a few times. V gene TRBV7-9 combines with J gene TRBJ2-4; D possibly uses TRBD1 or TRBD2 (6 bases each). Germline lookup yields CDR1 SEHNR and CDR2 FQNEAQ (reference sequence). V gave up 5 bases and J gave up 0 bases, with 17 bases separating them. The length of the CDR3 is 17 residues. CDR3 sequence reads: CASSPRTGALAKNIQYF. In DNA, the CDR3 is TGTGCCAGCAGCCCACGGACGGGGGCACTAGCCAAAAACATTCAGTACTTC.

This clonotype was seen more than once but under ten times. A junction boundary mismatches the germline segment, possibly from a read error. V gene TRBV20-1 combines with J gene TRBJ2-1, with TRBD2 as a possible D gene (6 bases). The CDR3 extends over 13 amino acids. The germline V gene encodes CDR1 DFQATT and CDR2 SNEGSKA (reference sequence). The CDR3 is CSCGGRGYNEQFF. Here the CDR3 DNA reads TGCAGTTGCGGCGGGCGGGGCTACAATGAGCAGTTCTTT.